The clone carrying this TCR beta chain was recorded at least ten times. Its cognate antigen is unknown. Then a second PCR, running roughly 7 to 12 cycles, was carried out with a sample-barcoded 5' primer and a J-beta primer mix. Every sample gave at least 2.5 million paired-end reads containing CDR3. One entry per CDR3 protein results from TCRdb running MiXCR on the 5' RACE reads. Here the sample spans 1.5 million to 2 million distinct CDR3 sequences, roughly 27% being singletons. Looked up from germline, CDR1 is SQVTM and CDR2 is ANQGSEA. V lost 8 bases and J lost 2, with 17 bases in between. This CDR3 has 14 residues. The data originate from a study of blood T cells in healthy people across ages. Overall study results and limits: Diversity figures derived from one million T cells were judged to underestimate the true value.

The chain recombines TRBV29-1 with TRBJ2-3; D is unresolved. The sequence came from a woman aged 25-40 years in good health. Input material: blood. CDR3 residues: CSFRPAHTTDTQYF. The CDR3 nucleotides are TGCAGCTTCCGACCCGCTCATACCACAGATACGCAGTATTTT.